This T cell receptor (beta chain) stems from a study of monozygotic twins with inflammatory bowel disease. TCR libraries were prepared from approximately 4,000 ng total RNA each. TCRdb reprocessed the 5' RACE reads and stores each CDR3 protein as one record, lacking DNA. Its table lists 80,000 or so distinct CDR3 sequences. Germline V CDR1 and CDR2: KGHSH, LQKENI. The CDR3 spans 13 residues. The sample was blood. This TCR was sampled from a human donor with ulcerative colitis or Crohn's disease, or a healthy co-twin of an affected twin (not recorded which). The V gene is TRBV18, the J gene TRBJ1-5; TCRdb indicates TRBD1, and absent DNA this call remains unverified. This chain's CDR3 is CASSRGEDQPQHF. Drawing the rest from reference TRBV18 and TRBJ1-5, the complete variable domain is NAGVMQNPRHLVRRRGQEARLRCSPMKGHSHVYWYRQLPEEGLKFMVYLQKENIIDESGMPKERFSAEFPKEGPSILRIQQVVRGDSAAYFCASSRGEDQPQHFGDGTRLSIL.